This T cell receptor (beta chain) stems from a study of T cell repertoires in cytomegalovirus infection. Study outcomes and limitations: The cumulative frequency of public TCR beta families identified carriers of CMV plus the relevant HLA.

In this sample, this clonotype turned up a few times. Its antigen is unknown. TCRdb reanalysed the reads using MiXCR and keeps one entry per CDR3 protein. The table includes approximately 750,000 distinct CDR3 sequences, roughly 35% detected once. Germline V gene lookup returns CDR1 LGHNA and CDR2 YNFKEQ. The CDR3 spans 14 residues. The sample was PBMCs. The chain couples TRBV4-2 to TRBJ2-2, with TRBD1 matching over 8 bases. The source of this sequence is a human donor in good health (CMV status not recorded). Some clones in this sample may be carry-over from other donors' samples. CDR3 nucleotides: TGTGCAGCCATGGCAGGGGGCCGGACCGGGGAGCTGTTTTTT. Amino acids: CAAMAGGRTGELFF.